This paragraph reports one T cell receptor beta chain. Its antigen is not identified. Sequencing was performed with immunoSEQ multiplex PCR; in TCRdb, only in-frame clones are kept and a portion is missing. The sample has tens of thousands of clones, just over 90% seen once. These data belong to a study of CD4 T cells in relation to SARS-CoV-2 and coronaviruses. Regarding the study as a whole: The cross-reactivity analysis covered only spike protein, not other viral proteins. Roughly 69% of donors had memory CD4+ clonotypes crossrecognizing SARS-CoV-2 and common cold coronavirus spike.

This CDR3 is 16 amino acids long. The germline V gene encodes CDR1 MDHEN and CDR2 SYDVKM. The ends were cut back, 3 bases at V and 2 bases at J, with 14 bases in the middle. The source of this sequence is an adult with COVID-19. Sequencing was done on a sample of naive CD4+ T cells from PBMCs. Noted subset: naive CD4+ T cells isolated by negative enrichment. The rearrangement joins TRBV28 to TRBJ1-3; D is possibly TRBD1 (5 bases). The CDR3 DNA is TGTGCCAGCAGTTTGGCAGGGTCCGAAACTGGAAACACCATATATTTT. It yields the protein CASSLAGSETGNTIYF.